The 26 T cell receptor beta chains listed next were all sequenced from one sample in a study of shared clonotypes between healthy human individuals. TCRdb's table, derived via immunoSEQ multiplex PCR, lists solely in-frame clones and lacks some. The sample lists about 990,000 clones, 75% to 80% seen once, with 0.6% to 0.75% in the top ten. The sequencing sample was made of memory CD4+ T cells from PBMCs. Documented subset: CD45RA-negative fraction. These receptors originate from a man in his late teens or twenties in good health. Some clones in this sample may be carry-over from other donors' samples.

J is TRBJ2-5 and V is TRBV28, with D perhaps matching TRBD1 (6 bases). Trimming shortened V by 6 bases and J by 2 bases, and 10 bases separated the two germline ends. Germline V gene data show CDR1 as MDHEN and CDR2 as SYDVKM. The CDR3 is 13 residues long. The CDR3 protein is CASSGTSQETQYF. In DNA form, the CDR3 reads TGTGCCAGCAGCGGGACATCGCAAGAGACCCAGTACTTC.

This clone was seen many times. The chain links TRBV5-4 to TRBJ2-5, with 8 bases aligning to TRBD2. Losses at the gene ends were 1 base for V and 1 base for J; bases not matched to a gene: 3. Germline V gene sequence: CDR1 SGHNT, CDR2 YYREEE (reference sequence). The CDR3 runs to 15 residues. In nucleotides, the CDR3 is TGTGCCAGCAGCTTGTCGGGGGGGTCCCAAGAGACCCAGTACTTC. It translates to CASSLSGGSQETQYF.

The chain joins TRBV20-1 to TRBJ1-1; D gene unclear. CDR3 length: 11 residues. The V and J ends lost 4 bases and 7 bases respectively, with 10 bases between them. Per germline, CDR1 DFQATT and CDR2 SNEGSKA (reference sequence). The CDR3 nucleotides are TGCAGTGCTATTGATGGGTTTGAAGCTTTCTTT. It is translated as CSAIDGFEAFF.

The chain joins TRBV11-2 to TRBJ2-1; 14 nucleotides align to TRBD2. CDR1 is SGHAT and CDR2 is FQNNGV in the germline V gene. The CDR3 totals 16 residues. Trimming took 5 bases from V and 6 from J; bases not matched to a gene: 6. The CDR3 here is CASSPRGTSGSNEQFF. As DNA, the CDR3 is TGTGCCAGCAGCCCGCGAGGGACTAGCGGGAGCAATGAGCAGTTCTTC.

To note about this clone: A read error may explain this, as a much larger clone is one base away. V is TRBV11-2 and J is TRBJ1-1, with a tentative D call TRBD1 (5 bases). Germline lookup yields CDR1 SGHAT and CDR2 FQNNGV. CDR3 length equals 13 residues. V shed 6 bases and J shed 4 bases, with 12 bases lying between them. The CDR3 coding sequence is TGTGCCAGCAGAAGGGGTGGGGGCACTGAAGCTTTCTTT. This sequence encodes CASRRGGGTEAFF.

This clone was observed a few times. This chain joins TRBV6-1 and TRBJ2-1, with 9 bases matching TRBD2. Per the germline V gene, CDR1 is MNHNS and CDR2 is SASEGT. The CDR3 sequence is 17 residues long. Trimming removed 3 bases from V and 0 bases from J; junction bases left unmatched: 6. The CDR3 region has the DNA TGTGCCAGCAGTGACCAGACTAGCGGACGCTCCTACAATGAGCAGTTCTTC. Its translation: CASSDQTSGRSYNEQFF.

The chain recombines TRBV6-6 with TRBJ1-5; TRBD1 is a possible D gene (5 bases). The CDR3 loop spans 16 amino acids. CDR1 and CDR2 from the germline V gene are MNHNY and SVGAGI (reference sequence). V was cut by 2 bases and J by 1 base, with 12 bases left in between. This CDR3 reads CASSYRVGDSNQPQHF. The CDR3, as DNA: TGTGCCAGCAGTTACCGGGTAGGGGACAGCAATCAGCCCCAGCATTTT.

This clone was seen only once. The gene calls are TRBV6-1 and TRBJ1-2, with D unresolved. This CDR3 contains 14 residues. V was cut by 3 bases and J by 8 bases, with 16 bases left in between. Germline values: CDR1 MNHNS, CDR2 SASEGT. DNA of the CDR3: TGTGCCAGCAGTGAGGGCAATACGGTTTACGGCTACACCTTC. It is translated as CASSEGNTVYGYTF.

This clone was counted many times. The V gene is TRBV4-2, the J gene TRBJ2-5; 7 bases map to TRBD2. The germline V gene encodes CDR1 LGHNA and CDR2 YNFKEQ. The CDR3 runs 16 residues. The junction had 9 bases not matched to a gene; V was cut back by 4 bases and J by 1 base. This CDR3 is CASSPSSGRLQETQYF. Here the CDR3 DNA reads TGTGCCAGCAGCCCCTCTAGCGGCCGACTCCAAGAGACCCAGTACTTC.

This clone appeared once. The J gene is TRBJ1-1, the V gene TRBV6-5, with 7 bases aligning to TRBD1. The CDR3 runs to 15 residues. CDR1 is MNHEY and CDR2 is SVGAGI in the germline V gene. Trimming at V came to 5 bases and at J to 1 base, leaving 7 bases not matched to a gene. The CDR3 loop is CASSRTGPANTEAFF. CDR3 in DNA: TGTGCCAGCAGTCGGACAGGCCCGGCGAACACTGAAGCTTTCTTT.

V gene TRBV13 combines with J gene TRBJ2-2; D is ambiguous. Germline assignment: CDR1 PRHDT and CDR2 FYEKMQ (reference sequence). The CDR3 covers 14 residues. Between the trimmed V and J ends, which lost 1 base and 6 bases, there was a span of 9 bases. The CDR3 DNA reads TGTGCCAGCAGCTTAGAACAGCTACCCGGGGAGCTGTTTTTT. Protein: CASSLEQLPGELFF.

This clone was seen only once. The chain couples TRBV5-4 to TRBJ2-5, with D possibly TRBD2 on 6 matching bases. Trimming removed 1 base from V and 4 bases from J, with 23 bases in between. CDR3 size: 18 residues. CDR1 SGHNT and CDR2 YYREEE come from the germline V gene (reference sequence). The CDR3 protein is CASSLRGGAGRIIETQYF. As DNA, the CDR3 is TGTGCCAGCAGCTTGAGGGGCGGGGCAGGCCGAATCATAGAGACCCAGTACTTC.

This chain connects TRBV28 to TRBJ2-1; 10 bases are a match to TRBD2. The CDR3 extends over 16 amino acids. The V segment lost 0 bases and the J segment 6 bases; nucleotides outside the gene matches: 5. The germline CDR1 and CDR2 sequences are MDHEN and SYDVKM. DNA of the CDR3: TGTGCCAGCAGTTTATGGGCTAGCGGGAGAGTCAATGAGCAGTTCTTC. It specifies CASSLWASGRVNEQFF.

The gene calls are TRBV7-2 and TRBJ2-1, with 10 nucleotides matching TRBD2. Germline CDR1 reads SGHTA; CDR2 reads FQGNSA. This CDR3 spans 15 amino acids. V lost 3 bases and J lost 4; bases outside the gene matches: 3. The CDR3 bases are TGTGCCAGCAGCTTTGGACTAGCGGATTACAATGAGCAGTTCTTC. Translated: CASSFGLADYNEQFF.

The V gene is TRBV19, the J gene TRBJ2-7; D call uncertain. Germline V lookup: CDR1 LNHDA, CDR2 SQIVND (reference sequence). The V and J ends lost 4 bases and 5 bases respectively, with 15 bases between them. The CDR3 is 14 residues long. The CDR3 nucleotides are TGTGCCAGTAGTAGGTACTCCCTAGACGACGAGCAGTACTTC. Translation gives CASSRYSLDDEQYF.

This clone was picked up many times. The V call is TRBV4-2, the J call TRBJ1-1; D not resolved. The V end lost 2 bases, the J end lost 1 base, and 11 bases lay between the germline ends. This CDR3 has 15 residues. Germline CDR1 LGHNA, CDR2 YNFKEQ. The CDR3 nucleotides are TGTGCCAGCAGCCAATTTGAAGGGCCGAACACTGAAGCTTTCTTT. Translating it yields CASSQFEGPNTEAFF.

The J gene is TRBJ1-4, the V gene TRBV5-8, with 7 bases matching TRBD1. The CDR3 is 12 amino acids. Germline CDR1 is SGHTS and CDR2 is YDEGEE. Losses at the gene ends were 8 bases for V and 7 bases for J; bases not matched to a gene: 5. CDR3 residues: CASLDRVEKLFF. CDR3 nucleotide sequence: TGTGCCAGTTTAGACAGGGTTGAAAAACTGTTTTTT.

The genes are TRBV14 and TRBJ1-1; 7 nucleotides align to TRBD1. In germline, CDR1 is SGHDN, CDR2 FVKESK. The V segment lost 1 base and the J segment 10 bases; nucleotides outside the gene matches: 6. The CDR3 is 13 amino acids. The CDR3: CASSQGQGLRAFF. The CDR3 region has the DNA TGTGCCAGCAGCCAAGGACAGGGTCTGAGAGCTTTCTTT.

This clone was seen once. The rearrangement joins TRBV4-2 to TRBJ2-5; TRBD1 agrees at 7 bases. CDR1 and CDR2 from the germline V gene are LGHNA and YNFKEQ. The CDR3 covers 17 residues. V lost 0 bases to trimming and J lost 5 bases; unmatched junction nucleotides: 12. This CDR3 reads CASSQDPLGDRRETQYF. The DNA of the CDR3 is TGTGCCAGCAGCCAAGATCCCCTAGGGGACAGACGGGAGACCCAGTACTTC.

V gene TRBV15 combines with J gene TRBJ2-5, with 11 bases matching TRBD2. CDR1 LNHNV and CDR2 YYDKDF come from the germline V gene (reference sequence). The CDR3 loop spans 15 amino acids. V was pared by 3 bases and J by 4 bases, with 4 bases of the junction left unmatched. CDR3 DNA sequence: TGTGCCACCAGCAGTAGCGGGAGGGCCATAGAGACCCAGTACTTC. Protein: CATSSSGRAIETQYF.

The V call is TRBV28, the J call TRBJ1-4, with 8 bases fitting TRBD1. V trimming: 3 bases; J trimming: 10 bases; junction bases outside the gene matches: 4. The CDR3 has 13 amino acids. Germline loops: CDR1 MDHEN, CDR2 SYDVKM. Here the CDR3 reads CASSFGTGRKLFF. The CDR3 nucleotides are TGTGCCAGCAGTTTTGGGACAGGCCGAAAACTGTTTTTT.

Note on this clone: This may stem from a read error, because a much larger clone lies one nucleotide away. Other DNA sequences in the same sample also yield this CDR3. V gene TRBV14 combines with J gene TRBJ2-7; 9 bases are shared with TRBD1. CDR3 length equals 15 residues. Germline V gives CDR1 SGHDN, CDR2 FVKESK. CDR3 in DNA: TGTGCCAGCAGCCTTGACAGGGGGTCTTCCTACGAGCAGTACTTT. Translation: CASSLDRGSSYEQYF.

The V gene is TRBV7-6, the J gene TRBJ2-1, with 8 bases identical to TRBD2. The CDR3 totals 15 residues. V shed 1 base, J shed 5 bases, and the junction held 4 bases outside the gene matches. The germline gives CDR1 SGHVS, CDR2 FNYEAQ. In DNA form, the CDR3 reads TGTGCCAGCAGCTTAGGACTAGCGTCCCACAATGAGCAGTTCTTC. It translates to CASSLGLASHNEQFF.

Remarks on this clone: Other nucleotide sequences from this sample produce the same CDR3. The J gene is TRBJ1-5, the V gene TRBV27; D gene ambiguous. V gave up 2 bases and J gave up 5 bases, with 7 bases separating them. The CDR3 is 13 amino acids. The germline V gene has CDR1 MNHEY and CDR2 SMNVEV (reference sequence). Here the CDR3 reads CASSLVRDQPQHF. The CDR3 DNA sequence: TGTGCCAGCAGTTTAGTTAGGGATCAGCCCCAGCATTTT.

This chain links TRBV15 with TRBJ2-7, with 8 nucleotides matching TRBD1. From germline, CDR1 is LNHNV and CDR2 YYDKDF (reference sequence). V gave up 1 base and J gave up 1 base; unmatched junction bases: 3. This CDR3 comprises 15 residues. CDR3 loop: CATSRGGQGSYEQYF. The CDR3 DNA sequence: TGTGCCACCAGCAGAGGCGGACAGGGATCCTACGAGCAGTACTTC.

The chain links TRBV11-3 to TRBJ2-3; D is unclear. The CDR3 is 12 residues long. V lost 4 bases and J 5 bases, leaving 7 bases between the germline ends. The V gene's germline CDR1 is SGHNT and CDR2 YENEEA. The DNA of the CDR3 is TGTGCCAGCAGCTCCACTCTAGATACGCAGTATTTT. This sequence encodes CASSSTLDTQYF.